These 32 T cell receptor beta chains were sequenced from one sample in a study of shared clonotypes between healthy human individuals. Assay: immunoSEQ multiplex PCR; the TCRdb copy retains only in-frame clones and omits some. The repertoire holds over 1.5 million clones, with about 98% as singletons. Material: naive CD4+ T cells sorted from blood. Subset reported: CD45RA+ positively selected. These receptors came from a man aged 30-40 years in good health.

J is TRBJ2-1 and V is TRBV2; D gene ambiguous. The germline V and J ends were trimmed by 7 bases and 4 bases, with 5 bases remaining between them. The germline V gene has CDR1 SNHLY and CDR2 FYNNEI. This CDR3 region has 11 residues. The CDR3: CASTEYNEQFF. The DNA of the CDR3 is TGTGCCAGCACCGAATACAATGAGCAGTTCTTC.

The chain has TRBV6-1 and TRBJ2-7; no clear D. This CDR3 is built from 12 residues. Trimming took off 4 bases at V and 3 bases at J, with 7 bases between the two ends. Germline V gives CDR1 MNHNS, CDR2 SASEGT. Here the CDR3 DNA reads TGTGCCAGCAGTGCCCTTGGCTACGAGCAGTACTTC. It is translated as CASSALGYEQYF.

This chain connects TRBV20-1 to TRBJ2-5, with D uncertain. Germline CDR1 reads DFQATT; CDR2 reads SNEGSKA (reference sequence). The CDR3 runs to 11 residues. The V and J ends lost 6 bases and 4 bases respectively, with 9 bases between them. CDR3 amino acids: CSANGRETQYF. The CDR3 region has the DNA TGCAGTGCCAACGGCAGAGAGACCCAGTACTTC.

V is TRBV29-1 and J is TRBJ1-3; no clear D. With 7 bases removed from V and 4 bases from J, the gap between germline ends came to 8 bases. The CDR3 has 11 amino acids. Germline V gene sequence: CDR1 SQVTM, CDR2 ANQGSEA. CDR3 sequence: CSGHGGNTIYF. The CDR3 DNA reads as TGCAGCGGTCATGGCGGAAACACCATATATTTT.

V gene TRBV25-1 combines with J gene TRBJ2-5, with 7 bases lining up with TRBD1. J gave up 2 bases and V 6 bases, and 9 bases lay outside the gene matches. Germline CDR1 is MGHDK and CDR2 is SYGVNS. CDR3 length: 15 residues. The CDR3: CASRKTGTVQETQYF. As DNA, the CDR3 is TGTGCCAGCAGGAAAACCGGGACAGTACAAGAGACCCAGTACTTC. Full variable domain (remainder filled in from reference TRBV25-1 and TRBJ2-5): EADIYQTPRYLVIGTGKKITLECSQTMGHDKMYWYQQDPGMELHLIHYSYGVNSTEKGDLSSESTVSRIRTEHFPLTLESARPSHTSQYLCASRKTGTVQETQYFGPGTRLLVL.

The chain combines TRBV6-1 with TRBJ1-2; no clear D gene. Germline CDR1 is MNHNS and CDR2 is SASEGT. V was trimmed by 8 bases and J by 3 bases, leaving 10 bases between them. The CDR3 extends over 12 amino acids. CDR3 region: CASGGGYYGYTF. Here the CDR3 DNA reads TGTGCCAGCGGTGGCGGATACTATGGCTACACCTTC.

This clone appeared a single time. V gene TRBV9 combines with J gene TRBJ2-1; D might be TRBD2 (6 bases). Deletions cut 4 bases from V and 7 bases from J, with 15 bases between. The CDR3 length is 14 residues. Germline loops: CDR1 SGDLS, CDR2 YYNGEE. In DNA form, the CDR3 reads TGTGCCAGCAGCACAACGCCACGGGGGAATGAGCAGTTCTTC. This encodes CASSTTPRGNEQFF.

CDR3 protein: CASSPTSGSSYEQYF. CDR3 coding DNA: TGTGCCAGCAGCCCGACTAGCGGGAGCTCCTACGAGCAGTACTTC. This chain links TRBV11-3 with TRBJ2-7, with TRBD2 matching over 12 bases. Germline CDR1 and CDR2: SGHNT and YENEEA. This CDR3 region has 15 residues. V trimming: 5 bases; J trimming: 0 bases; junction bases outside the gene matches: 2.

The chain recombines TRBV7-9 with TRBJ2-3; D gene ambiguous. Trimming took 0 bases from V and 5 from J, leaving 9 bases between them. Germline values: CDR1 SEHNR, CDR2 FQNEAQ (reference sequence). The CDR3 length is 14 residues. The CDR3 loop reads CASSLAIGGDTQYF. As DNA, the CDR3 is TGTGCCAGCAGCTTAGCCATTGGTGGAGATACGCAGTATTTT.

CDR3 nucleotide sequence: TGTGCCAGCAGCTTAGCGGGAGGGCCGAACGGGGAGCTGTTTTTT. Residues: CASSLAGGPNGELFF. This sequence joins TRBV5-4 and TRBJ2-2, with 10 nucleotides matching TRBD2. The CDR3 loop spans 15 amino acids. The J segment lost 7 bases and the V segment lost 2 bases, leaving 5 bases of the junction unmatched. Germline values: CDR1 SGHNT, CDR2 YYREEE (reference sequence). The entire variable domain, with the rest obtained from reference TRBV5-4 and TRBJ2-2, is as follows: ETGVTQSPTHLIKTRGQQVTLRCSSQSGHNTVSWYQQALGQGPQFIFQYYREEENGRGNFPPRFSGLQFPNYSSELNVNALELDDSALYLCASSLAGGPNGELFFGEGSRLTVL.

Worth noting for this clone: Other DNA variants within this sample encode the same CDR3. The chain has TRBV9 and TRBJ2-7; 11 nucleotides agree with TRBD2. The germline gives CDR1 SGDLS, CDR2 YYNGEE. Trimming cost V 2 bases and J 4 bases; bases outside gene matches: 5. This CDR3 region has 15 residues. CDR3 residues: CASSVTGTSGYEQYF. CDR3 nucleotide sequence: TGTGCCAGCAGCGTGACCGGGACTAGCGGATACGAGCAGTACTTC.

The gene calls are TRBV7-9 and TRBJ1-3; 8 bases fit TRBD1. CDR3 length: 14 amino acids. V was clipped by 10 bases and J by 0 bases; unmatched bases: 5. Germline V gene lookup returns CDR1 SEHNR and CDR2 FQNEAQ (reference sequence). The chain's CDR3 is CANGQGNSGNTIYF. In DNA, the CDR3 is TGTGCCAATGGACAGGGCAACTCTGGAAACACCATATATTTT.

J is TRBJ1-5 and V is TRBV11-2; 11 bases are a match to TRBD1. The junction had 2 bases not matched to a gene; V was cut back by 0 bases and J by 4 bases. In germline, CDR1 is SGHAT, CDR2 FQNNGV. The CDR3 length is 16 residues. Here the CDR3 reads CASSLDGTGGNQPQHF. CDR3 DNA sequence: TGTGCCAGCAGCTTAGATGGGACAGGGGGAAATCAGCCCCAGCATTTT.

This rearrangement joins TRBV6-1 to TRBJ2-6; D is tentatively TRBD1 or TRBD2 (5 bases each). Deletions cut 2 bases from V and 0 bases from J, with 11 bases between. CDR1 is MNHNS, CDR2 SASEGT, per germline. The CDR3 is 17 residues long. The CDR3 DNA follows: TGTGCCAGCAGTGAAAATCACGGGACCTCTGGGGCCAACGTCCTGACTTTC. Its translation is CASSENHGTSGANVLTF.

The chain is built from TRBV2 and TRBJ2-5; 9 bases are shared with TRBD1. Germline assignment: CDR1 SNHLY and CDR2 FYNNEI. V shed 9 bases, J shed 5 bases, and the junction held 13 bases outside the gene matches. This CDR3 is 15 amino acids long. Here the CDR3 reads CASQITGGAGETQYF. CDR3 nucleotide sequence: TGTGCCAGTCAAATCACAGGGGGCGCGGGGGAGACCCAGTACTTC.

The rearrangement uses TRBV19 and TRBJ2-7; 7 bases fit TRBD1. CDR1 is LNHDA and CDR2 is SQIVND in the germline V gene (reference sequence). This CDR3 is built from 14 residues. V gave up 4 bases and J gave up 0 bases; unmatched junction bases: 3. The DNA for the CDR3 is TGTGCCAGTAGTACCGGGACAGTCTCCTACGAGCAGTACTTC. This translates into CASSTGTVSYEQYF.

V is TRBV11-2 and J is TRBJ1-4, with 8 bases matching TRBD1. V was pared by 5 bases and J by 8 bases, with 10 bases of the junction left unmatched. CDR3 length: 15 amino acids. Germline V lookup: CDR1 SGHAT, CDR2 FQNNGV. The CDR3 nucleotides read TGTGCCAGCAGCACCACAGGGGGGAATCGAGAAAAACTGTTTTTT. It specifies CASSTTGGNREKLFF.

This chain connects TRBV27 to TRBJ1-3; D gene ambiguous. The V gene's germline CDR1 is MNHEY and CDR2 SMNVEV (reference sequence). V gave up 6 bases and J gave up 4 bases, with 13 bases separating them. The CDR3 sequence is 14 residues long. CDR3 protein: CASRANGAGNTIYF. The CDR3 nucleotides read TGTGCCAGCAGAGCCAATGGTGCCGGAAACACCATATATTTT.

Note on this clone: This CDR3 is also generated by other DNA sequences in the sample. The chain carries TRBV7-9 and TRBJ2-3; TRBD2 matches 11 bases. CDR1 is SEHNR and CDR2 is FQNEAQ in the germline V gene (reference sequence). The CDR3 is made up of 15 amino acids. The V segment lost 5 bases and the J segment 0 bases; nucleotides outside the gene matches: 1. CDR3 bases: TGTGCCAGCAGCCGGACTAGCGGGAGCACAGATACGCAGTATTTT. Protein: CASSRTSGSTDTQYF. The full variable domain, with the rest looked up from reference TRBV7-9 and TRBJ2-3, is DTGVSQNPRHKITKRGQNVTFRCDPISEHNRLYWYRQTLGQGPEFLTYFQNEAQLEKSRLLSDRFSAERPKGSFSTLEIQRTEQGDSAMYLCASSRTSGSTDTQYFGPGTRLTVL.

The chain is built from TRBV7-3 and TRBJ2-1; either TRBD1 or TRBD2 may supply D (6 bases each). This CDR3 is 18 amino acids long. The germline gives CDR1 SGHTA, CDR2 FQGTGA. V shed 4 bases and J shed 0 bases, with 19 bases lying between them. CDR3 in DNA: TGTGCCAGCAGCTCACCTCAGGGGACTCGACTCTCCTACAATGAGCAGTTCTTC. It specifies CASSSPQGTRLSYNEQFF.

The chain links TRBV27 to TRBJ2-1; 12 nucleotides line up with TRBD2. The CDR3 covers 15 residues. Germline CDR1 MNHEY, CDR2 SMNVEV (reference sequence). The V segment lost 5 bases and the J segment 8 bases; nucleotides outside the gene matches: 7. The CDR3 coding sequence is TGTGCCAGCAGTCTCACTAGCGGGAGGTGGGATGAGCAGTTCTTC. Translation: CASSLTSGRWDEQFF.

This sequence joins TRBV9 and TRBJ2-1; maybe TRBD2 (5 bases). In germline, CDR1 is SGDLS, CDR2 YYNGEE. This CDR3 is built from 13 residues. V shed 7 bases and J shed 4 bases, with 12 bases lying between them. The CDR3 region has the DNA TGTGCCAGCTCTCAAGCGGTATACAATGAGCAGTTCTTC. This translates into CASSQAVYNEQFF.

The V call is TRBV11-3, the J call TRBJ2-2; a weak D match, TRBD2 (6 bases). The CDR3 has 13 amino acids. The germline V and J ends were trimmed by 4 bases and 7 bases, with 10 bases remaining between them. CDR1 is SGHNT, CDR2 YENEEA, per germline. CDR3: CASSSGGGGELFF. The CDR3 DNA reads TGTGCCAGCAGCTCCGGGGGAGGCGGGGAGCTGTTTTTT.

This rearrangement joins TRBV5-6 to TRBJ1-2; possible D gene TRBD1, 6 bases. Germline V gives CDR1 SGHDT, CDR2 YYEEEE. This CDR3 region has 16 residues. The germline V and J ends were trimmed by 7 bases and 0 bases, with 19 bases remaining between them. The CDR3 is CASVNRVPSTNYGYTF. CDR3 sequence (DNA): TGTGCCAGCGTGAACAGGGTTCCTTCCACTAACTATGGCTACACCTTC. Looking up the rest from reference TRBV5-6 and TRBJ1-2 gives the full variable domain: DAGVTQSPTHLIKTRGQQVTLRCSPKSGHDTVSWYQQALGQGPQFIFQYYEEEERQRGNFPDRFSGHQFPNYSSELNVNALLLGDSALYLCASVNRVPSTNYGYTFGSGTRLTVV.

The chain recombines TRBV7-9 with TRBJ2-7; tentatively, D is TRBD1 (5 bases). CDR3 size: 14 residues. The germline CDR1 and CDR2 sequences are SEHNR and FQNEAQ (reference sequence). Trimming removed 5 bases from V and 0 bases from J, with 11 bases in between. CDR3 nucleotide sequence: TGTGCCAGCAGCCCAAGACAGTACTCCTACGAGCAGTACTTC. Amino acids: CASSPRQYSYEQYF.

Here the CDR3 DNA reads TGTGCCAGCAGTCCCGGGACTTTATCCTACGAGCAGTACTTC. It yields the protein CASSPGTLSYEQYF. The rearrangement links TRBV2 to TRBJ2-7, with D perhaps TRBD2 (6 bases). The CDR3 is made up of 14 amino acids. Germline CDR1 SNHLY, CDR2 FYNNEI. The V and J ends lost 5 bases and 1 base respectively, with 12 bases between them.

In DNA, the CDR3 is TGTGCCAGCAGTAGGACAGGGAAGAATCAGCCCCAGCATTTT. It codes for CASSRTGKNQPQHF. The V gene is TRBV2, the J gene TRBJ1-5, with 8 bases fitting TRBD1. The CDR3 is 14 residues long. V lost 5 bases, J lost 4 bases, and 4 bases stayed unmatched. The germline V gene has CDR1 SNHLY and CDR2 FYNNEI.

The rearrangement links TRBV11-2 to TRBJ1-3; no clear D. V lost 4 bases to trimming and J lost 0 bases, with 13 bases between them. Germline values: CDR1 SGHAT, CDR2 FQNNGV. The CDR3 covers 16 residues. The CDR3 region is CASSSETFVSGNTIYF. The CDR3 nucleotides read TGTGCCAGCAGCTCTGAGACGTTTGTCTCTGGAAACACCATATATTTT.

The J gene is TRBJ2-1, the V gene TRBV29-1, with D hard to call. Germline V gene lookup returns CDR1 SQVTM and CDR2 ANQGSEA. The CDR3 consists of 13 residues. The germline V and J ends were trimmed by 3 bases and 3 bases, with 9 bases remaining between them. CDR3 protein: CSVDPTVYNEQFF. The CDR3 region has the DNA TGCAGCGTTGATCCTACAGTCTACAATGAGCAGTTCTTC.

The chain recombines TRBV4-2 with TRBJ2-7; D gene ambiguous. CDR1 is LGHNA, CDR2 YNFKEQ, per germline. The CDR3 runs 13 residues. Trimming took 5 bases from V and 3 from J, leaving 11 bases between them. CDR3 amino acids: CASSGAEYYEQYF. The CDR3, as DNA: TGTGCCAGCAGCGGAGCCGAATACTACGAGCAGTACTTC.

CDR3 in DNA: TGTGCCAGCAGCCCGGGGACAGGACGTGAAGCTTTCTTT. Translation: CASSPGTGREAFF. The chain is built from TRBV7-3 and TRBJ1-1; the match to TRBD1 covers 8 bases. Germline V CDR1 and CDR2: SGHTA, FQGTGA. This CDR3 has 13 amino acids. The J segment lost 7 bases and the V segment lost 5 bases, leaving 6 bases of the junction unmatched.

The V call is TRBV18, the J call TRBJ2-3; D is undetermined. Trimming took 3 bases from V and 4 from J, leaving 8 bases between them. Germline CDR1 reads KGHSH; CDR2 reads LQKENI. This CDR3 has 13 residues. The CDR3 DNA follows: TGTGCCAGCTCACCTACCATCGCAGATACGCAGTATTTT. Translation: CASSPTIADTQYF.